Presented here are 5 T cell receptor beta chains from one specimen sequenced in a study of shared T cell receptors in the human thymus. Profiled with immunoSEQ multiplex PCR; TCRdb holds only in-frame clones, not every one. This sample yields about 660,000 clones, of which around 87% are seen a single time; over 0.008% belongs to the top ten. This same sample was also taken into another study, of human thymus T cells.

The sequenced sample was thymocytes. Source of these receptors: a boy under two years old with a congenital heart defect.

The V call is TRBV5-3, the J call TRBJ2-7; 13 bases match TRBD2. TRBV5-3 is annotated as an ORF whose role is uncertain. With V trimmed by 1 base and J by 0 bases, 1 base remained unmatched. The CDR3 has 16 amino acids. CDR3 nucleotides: TGTGCCAGAAGCTTGAGGACTAGCGGGAGCTCCTACGAGCAGTACTTC. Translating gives CARSLRTSGSSYEQYF.

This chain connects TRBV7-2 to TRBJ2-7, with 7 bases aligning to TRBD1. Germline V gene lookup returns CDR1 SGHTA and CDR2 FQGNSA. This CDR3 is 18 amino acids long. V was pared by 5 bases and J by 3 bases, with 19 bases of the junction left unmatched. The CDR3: CASSADRVGWKHHYEQYF. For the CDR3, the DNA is TGTGCCAGCAGCGCAGACAGGGTTGGGTGGAAGCACCACTACGAGCAGTACTTC.

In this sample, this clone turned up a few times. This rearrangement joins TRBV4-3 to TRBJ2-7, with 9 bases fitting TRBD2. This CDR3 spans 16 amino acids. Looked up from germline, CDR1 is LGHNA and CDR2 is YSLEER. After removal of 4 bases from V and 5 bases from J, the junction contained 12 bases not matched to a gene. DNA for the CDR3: TGCGCCAGCAGCCCGTTTCTAGCGGGACCCCCCCACGAGCAGTACTTC. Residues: CASSPFLAGPPHEQYF.

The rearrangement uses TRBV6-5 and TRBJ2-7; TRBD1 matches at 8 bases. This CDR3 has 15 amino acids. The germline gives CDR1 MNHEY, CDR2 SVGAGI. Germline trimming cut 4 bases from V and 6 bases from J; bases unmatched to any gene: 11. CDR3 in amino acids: CASSSGTGDLREQYF. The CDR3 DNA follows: TGTGCCAGCAGTTCCGGGACAGGCGACCTACGCGAGCAGTACTTC.

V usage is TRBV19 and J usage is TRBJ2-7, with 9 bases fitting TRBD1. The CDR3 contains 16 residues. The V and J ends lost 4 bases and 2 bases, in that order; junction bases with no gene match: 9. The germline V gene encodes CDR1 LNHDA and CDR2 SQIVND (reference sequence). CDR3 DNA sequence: TGTGCCAGTAGTAGGAGGACAGGGGATAGTCCCTACGAGCAGTACTTC. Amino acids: CASSRRTGDSPYEQYF.